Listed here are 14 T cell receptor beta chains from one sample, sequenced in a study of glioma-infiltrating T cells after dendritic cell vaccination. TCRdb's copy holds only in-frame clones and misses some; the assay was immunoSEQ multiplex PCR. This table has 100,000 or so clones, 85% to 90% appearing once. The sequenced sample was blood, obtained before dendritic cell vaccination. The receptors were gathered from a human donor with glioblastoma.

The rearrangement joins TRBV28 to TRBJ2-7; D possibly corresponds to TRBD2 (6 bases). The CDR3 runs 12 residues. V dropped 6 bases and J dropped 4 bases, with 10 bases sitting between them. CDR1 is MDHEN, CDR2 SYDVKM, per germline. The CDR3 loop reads CASRSGRYEQYF. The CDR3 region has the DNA TGTGCCAGCAGGTCAGGGAGGTACGAGCAGTACTTC.

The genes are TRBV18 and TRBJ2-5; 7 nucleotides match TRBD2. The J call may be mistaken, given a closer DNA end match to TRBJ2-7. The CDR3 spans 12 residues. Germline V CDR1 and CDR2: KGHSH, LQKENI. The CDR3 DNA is TGTGCCAGCTCCCGGGCGGGAGACGAGCAGTACTTC. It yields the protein CASSRAGDEQYF.

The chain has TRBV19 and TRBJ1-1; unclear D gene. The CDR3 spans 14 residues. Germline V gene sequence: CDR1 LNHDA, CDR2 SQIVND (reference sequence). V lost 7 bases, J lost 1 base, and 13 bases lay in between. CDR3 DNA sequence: TGTGCCAGTAAATTAGGGAGACCGAACACTGAAGCTTTCTTT. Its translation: CASKLGRPNTEAFF. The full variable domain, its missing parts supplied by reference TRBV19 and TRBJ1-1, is DGGITQSPKYLFRKEGQNVTLSCEQNLNHDAMYWYRQDPGQGLRLIYYSQIVNDFQKGDIAEGYSVSREKKESFPLTVTSAQKNPTAFYLCASKLGRPNTEAFFGQGTRLTVV.

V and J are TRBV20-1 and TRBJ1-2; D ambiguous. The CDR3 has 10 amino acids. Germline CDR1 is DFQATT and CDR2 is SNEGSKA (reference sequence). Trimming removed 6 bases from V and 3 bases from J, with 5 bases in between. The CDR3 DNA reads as TGCAGTGCCCTTGACTATGGCTACACCTTC. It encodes CSALDYGYTF.

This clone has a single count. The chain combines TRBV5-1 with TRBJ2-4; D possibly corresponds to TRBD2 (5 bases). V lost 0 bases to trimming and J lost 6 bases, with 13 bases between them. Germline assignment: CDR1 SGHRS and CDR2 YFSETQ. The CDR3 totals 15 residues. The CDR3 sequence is CASSLASPLANIQYF. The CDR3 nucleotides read TGCGCCAGCAGCTTGGCCTCTCCTCTAGCAAACATTCAGTACTTC.

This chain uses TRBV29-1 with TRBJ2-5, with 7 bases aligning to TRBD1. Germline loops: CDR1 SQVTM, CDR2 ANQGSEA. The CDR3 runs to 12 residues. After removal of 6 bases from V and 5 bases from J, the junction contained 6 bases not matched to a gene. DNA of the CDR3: TGCAGCGTCAGACAGGGCGGGGAGACCCAGTACTTC. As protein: CSVRQGGETQYF. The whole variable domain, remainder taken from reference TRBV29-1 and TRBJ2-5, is SAVISQKPSRDICQRGTSLTIQCQVDSQVTMMFWYRQQPGQSLTLIATANQGSEATYESGFVIDKFPISRPNLTFSTLTVSNMSPEDSSIYLCSVRQGGETQYFGPGTRLLVL.

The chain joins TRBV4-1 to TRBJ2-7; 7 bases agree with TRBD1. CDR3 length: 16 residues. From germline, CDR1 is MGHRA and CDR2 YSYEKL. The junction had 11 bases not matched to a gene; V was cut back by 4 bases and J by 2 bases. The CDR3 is CASSLRWTGATYEQYF. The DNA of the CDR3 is TGCGCCAGCAGCCTGCGCTGGACAGGAGCGACCTACGAGCAGTACTTC.

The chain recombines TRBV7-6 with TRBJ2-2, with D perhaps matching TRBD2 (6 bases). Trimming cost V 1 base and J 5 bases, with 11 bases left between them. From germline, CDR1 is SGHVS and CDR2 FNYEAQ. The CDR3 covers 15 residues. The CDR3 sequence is CASSLGGGRTGELFF. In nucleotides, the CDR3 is TGTGCCAGCAGCTTAGGGGGAGGAAGAACCGGGGAGCTGTTTTTT.

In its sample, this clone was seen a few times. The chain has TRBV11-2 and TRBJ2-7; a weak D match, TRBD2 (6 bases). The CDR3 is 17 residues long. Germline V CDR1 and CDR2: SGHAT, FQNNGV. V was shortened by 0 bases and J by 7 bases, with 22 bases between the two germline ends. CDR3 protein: CASSLDLSRGRGSEQYF. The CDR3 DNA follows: TGTGCCAGCAGCTTAGATCTTTCTCGGGGCCGGGGGAGTGAGCAGTACTTC.

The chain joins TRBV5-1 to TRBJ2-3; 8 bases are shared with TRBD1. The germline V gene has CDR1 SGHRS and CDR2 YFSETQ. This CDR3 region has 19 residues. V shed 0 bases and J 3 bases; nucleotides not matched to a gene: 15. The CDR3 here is CASSLGLTPGGSGTDTQYF. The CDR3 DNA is TGCGCCAGCAGCTTGGGACTCACACCAGGGGGCTCGGGGACAGATACGCAGTATTTT.

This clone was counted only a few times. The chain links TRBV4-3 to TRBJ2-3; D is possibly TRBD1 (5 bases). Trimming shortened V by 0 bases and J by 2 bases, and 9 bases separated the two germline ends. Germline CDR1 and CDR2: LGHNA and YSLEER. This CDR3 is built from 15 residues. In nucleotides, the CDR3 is TGCGCCAGCAGCCAAGATGCTGGGGCCACAGATACGCAGTATTTT. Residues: CASSQDAGATDTQYF.

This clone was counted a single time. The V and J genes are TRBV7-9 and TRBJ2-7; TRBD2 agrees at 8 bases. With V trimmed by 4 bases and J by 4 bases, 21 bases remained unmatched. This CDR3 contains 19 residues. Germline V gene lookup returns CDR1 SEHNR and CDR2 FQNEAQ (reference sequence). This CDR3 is CASSSPPAETGTRVYEQYF. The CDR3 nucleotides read TGTGCCAGCAGCTCGCCCCCCGCGGAAACCGGGACTAGGGTATACGAGCAGTACTTC.

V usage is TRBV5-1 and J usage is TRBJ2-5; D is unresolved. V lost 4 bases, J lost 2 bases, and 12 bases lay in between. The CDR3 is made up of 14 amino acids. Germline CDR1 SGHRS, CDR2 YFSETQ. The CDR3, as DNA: TGCGCCAGCAGCCCGGTTGCCCCTCAAGAGACCCAGTACTTC. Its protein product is CASSPVAPQETQYF.

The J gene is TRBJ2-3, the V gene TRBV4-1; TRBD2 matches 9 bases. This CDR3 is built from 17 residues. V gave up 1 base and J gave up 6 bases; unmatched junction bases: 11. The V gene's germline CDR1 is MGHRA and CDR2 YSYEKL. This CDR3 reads CASSQVGGGGAGDTQYF. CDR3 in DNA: TGCGCCAGCAGCCAAGTGGGAGGCGGGGGGGCGGGTGATACGCAGTATTTT.